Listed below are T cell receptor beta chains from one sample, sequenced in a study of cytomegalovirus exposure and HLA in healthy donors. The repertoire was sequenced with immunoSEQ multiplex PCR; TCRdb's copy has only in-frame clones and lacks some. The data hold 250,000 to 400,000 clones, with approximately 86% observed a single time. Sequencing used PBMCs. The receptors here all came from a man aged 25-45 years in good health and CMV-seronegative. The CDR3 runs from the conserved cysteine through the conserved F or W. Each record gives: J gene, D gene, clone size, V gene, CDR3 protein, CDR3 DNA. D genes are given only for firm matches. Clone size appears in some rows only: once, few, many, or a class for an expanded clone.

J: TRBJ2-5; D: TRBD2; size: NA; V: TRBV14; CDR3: CASSQDGGLAGGYQETQYF; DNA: TGTGCCAGCAGCCAAGATGGGGGCCTAGCGGGGGGATACCAAGAGACCCAGTACTTC
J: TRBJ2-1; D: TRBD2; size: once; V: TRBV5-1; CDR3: CASSWGGTSVSYNEQFF; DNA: TGCGCCAGCAGCTGGGGAGGGACTAGCGTTTCCTACAATGAGCAGTTCTTC
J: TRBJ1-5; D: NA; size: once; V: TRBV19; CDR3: CASSTYRGEAQPQHF; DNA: TGTGCCAGTAGTACCTATCGGGGAGAGGCTCAGCCCCAGCATTTT
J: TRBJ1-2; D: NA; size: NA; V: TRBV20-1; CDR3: CSARDSYGYTF; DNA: TGCAGTGCTAGGGACTCCTATGGCTACACCTTC
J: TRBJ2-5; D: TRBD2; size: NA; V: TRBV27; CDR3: CASSLVPSGKETQYF; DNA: TGTGCCAGCAGTTTAGTGCCTAGCGGTAAAGAGACCCAGTACTTC
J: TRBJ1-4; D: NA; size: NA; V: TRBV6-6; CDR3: CASSYAETEKLFF; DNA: TGTGCCAGCAGTTACGCAGAAACCGAAAAACTGTTTTTT
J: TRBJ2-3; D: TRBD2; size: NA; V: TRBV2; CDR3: CASSGTSGVADTQYF; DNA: TGTGCCAGCAGTGGGACTAGCGGGGTGGCAGATACGCAGTATTTT
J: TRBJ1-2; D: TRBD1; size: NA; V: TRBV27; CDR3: CASSISTGGAPYGYTF; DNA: TGTGCCAGCAGTATATCAACAGGGGGAGCCCCCTATGGCTACACCTTC
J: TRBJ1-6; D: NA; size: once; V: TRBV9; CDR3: CASSVASGSSNNSPLHF; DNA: TGTGCCAGCAGCGTAGCTTCGGGGAGTTCGAATAATTCACCCCTCCACTTT
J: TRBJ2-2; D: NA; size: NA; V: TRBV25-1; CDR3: CASSEDIPNTGELFF; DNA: TGTGCCAGCAGTGAGGACATTCCGAACACCGGGGAGCTGTTTTTT
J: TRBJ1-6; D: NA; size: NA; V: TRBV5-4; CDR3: CASSLGDTNNSPLHF; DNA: TGTGCCAGCAGCTTGGGGGACACCAATAATTCACCCCTCCACTTT
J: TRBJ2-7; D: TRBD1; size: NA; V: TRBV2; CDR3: CASILTGVYEQYF; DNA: TGTGCCAGCATTCTCACAGGGGTCTACGAGCAGTACTTC
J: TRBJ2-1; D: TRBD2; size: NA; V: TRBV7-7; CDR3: CASSELAGGLEDNEQFF; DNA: TGTGCCAGCAGCGAACTAGCGGGGGGGCTTGAGGACAATGAGCAGTTCTTC
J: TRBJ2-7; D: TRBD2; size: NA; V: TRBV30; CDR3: CAWSAGRGVSYEQYF; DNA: TGTGCCTGGAGTGCAGGGAGGGGTGTCTCCTACGAGCAGTACTTC
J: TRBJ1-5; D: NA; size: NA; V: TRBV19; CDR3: CASSIGEVYSNQPQHF; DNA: TGTGCCAGTAGTATAGGGGAGGTTTATAGCAATCAGCCCCAGCATTTT
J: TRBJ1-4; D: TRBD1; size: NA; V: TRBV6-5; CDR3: CASSYDRAYNEKLFF; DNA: TGTGCCAGCAGTTACGACAGGGCTTATAATGAAAAACTGTTTTTT